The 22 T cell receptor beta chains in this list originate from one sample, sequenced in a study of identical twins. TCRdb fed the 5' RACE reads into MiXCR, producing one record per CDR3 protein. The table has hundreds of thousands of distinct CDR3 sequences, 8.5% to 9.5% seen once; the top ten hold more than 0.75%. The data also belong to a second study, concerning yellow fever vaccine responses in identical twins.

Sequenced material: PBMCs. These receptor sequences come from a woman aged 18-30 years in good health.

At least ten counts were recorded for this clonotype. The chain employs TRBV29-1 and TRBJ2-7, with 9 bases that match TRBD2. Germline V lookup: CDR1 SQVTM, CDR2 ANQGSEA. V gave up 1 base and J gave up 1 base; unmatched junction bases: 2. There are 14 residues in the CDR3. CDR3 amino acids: CSVEGLAGSYEQYF. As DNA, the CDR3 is TGCAGCGTTGAAGGGCTAGCGGGATCCTACGAGCAGTACTTC.

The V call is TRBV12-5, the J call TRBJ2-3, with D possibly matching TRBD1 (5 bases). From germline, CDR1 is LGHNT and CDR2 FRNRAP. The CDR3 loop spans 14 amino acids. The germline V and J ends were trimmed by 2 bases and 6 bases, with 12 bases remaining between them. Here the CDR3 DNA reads TGTGCTAGTGGTTTGCAGGGTGTTGCCGATACGCAGTATTTT. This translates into CASGLQGVADTQYF.

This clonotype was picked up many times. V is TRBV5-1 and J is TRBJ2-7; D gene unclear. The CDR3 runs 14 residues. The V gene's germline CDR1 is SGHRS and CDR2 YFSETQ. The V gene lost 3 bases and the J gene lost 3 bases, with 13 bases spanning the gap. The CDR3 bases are TGCGCCAGCAGCTGGGGTGTCGTCGGCTACGAGCAGTACTTC. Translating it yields CASSWGVVGYEQYF. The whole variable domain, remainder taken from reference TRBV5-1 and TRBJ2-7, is KAGVTQTPRYLIKTRGQQVTLSCSPISGHRSVSWYQQTPGQGLQFLFEYFSETQRNKGNFPGRFSGRQFSNSRSEMNVSTLELGDSALYLCASSWGVVGYEQYFGPGTRLTVT.

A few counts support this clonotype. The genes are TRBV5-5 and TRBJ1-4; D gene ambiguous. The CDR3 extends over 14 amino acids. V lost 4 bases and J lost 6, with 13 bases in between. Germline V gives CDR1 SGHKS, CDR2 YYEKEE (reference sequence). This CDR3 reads CASSPRPDYEKLFF. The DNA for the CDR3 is TGTGCCAGCAGCCCCCGACCGGATTATGAAAAACTGTTTTTT.

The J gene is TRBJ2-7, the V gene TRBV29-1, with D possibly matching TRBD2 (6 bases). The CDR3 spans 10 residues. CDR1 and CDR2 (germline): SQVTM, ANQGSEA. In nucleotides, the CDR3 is TGCAGCCTTCAGTGTGGGAGGCCCCTGGTC. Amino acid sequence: CSLQCGRPLV.

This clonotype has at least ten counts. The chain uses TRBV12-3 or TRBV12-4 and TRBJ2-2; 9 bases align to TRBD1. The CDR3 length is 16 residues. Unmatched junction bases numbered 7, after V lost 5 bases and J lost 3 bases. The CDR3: CASSKTGGLYTGELFF. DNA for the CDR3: TGTGCCAGCAGTAAAACAGGGGGCCTATACACCGGGGAGCTGTTTTTT.

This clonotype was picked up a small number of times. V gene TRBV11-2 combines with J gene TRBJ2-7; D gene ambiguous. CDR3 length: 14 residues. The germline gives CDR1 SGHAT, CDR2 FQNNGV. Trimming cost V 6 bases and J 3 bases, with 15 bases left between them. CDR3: CASSLTRRIYEQYF. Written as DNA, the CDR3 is TGTGCCAGCAGTTTGACCCGACGGATCTACGAGCAGTACTTC.

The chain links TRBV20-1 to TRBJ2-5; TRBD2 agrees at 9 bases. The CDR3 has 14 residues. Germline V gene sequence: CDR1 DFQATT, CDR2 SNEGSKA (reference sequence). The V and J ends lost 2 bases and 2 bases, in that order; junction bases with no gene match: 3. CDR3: CSARWSGGQETQYF. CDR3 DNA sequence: TGCAGTGCTAGATGGAGCGGGGGGCAAGAGACCCAGTACTTC.

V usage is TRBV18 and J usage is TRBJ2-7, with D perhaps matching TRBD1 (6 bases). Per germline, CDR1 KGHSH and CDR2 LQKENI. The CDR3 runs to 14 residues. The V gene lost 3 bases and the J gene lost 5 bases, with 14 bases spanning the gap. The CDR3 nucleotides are TGTGCCAGCTCACCCCAGGGGATAACTAACGAGCAGTACTTC. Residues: CASSPQGITNEQYF.

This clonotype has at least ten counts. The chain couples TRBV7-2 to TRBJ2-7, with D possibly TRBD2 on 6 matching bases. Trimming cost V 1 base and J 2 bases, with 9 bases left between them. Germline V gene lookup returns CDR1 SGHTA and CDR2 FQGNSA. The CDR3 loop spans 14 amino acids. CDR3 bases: TGTGCCAGCAGCTTAGGACTAGTCGCCTACGAGCAGTACTTC. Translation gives CASSLGLVAYEQYF. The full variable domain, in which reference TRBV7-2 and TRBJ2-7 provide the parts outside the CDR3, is GAGVSQSPSNKVTEKGKDVELRCDPISGHTALYWYRQSLGQGLEFLIYFQGNSAPDKSGLPSDRFSAERTGGSVSTLTIQRTQQEDSAVYLCASSLGLVAYEQYFGPGTRLTVT.

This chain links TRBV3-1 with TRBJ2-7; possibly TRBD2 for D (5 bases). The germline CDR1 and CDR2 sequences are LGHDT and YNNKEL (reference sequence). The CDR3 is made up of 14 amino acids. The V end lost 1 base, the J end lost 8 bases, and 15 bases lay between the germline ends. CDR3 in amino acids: CASSQGVSREQQYF. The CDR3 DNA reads TGTGCCAGCAGCCAAGGCGTCTCCCGGGAACAGCAGTACTTC.

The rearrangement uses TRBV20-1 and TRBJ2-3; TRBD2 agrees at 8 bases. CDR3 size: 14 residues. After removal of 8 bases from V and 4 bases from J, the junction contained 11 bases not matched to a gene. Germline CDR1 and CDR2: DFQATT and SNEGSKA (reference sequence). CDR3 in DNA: TGCAGTTCCGTGGGGACTAGGTTCTCAGATACGCAGTATTTT. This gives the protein CSSVGTRFSDTQYF.

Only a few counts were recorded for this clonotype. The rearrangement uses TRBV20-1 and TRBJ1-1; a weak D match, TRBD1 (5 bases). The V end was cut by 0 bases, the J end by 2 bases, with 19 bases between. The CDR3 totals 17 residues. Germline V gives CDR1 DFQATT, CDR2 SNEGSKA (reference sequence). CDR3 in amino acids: CSARDFFLGTLNTEAFF. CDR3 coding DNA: TGCAGTGCTAGAGATTTTTTTTTAGGGACCTTAAACACTGAAGCTTTCTTT.

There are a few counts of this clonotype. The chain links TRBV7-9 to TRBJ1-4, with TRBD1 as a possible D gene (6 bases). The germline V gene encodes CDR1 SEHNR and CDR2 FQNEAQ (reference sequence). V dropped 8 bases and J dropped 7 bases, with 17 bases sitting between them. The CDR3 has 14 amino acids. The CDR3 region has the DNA TGTGCCAGCGCTCCGGCTGGGGGCGGTGAAAAACTGTTTTTT. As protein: CASAPAGGGEKLFF.

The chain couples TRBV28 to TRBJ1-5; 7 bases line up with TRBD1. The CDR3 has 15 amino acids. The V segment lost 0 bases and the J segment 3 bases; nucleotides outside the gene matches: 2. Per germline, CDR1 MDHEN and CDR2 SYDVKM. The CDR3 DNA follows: TGTGCCAGCAGTTTATGGCAGGGGGACAATCAGCCCCAGCATTTT. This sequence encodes CASSLWQGDNQPQHF.

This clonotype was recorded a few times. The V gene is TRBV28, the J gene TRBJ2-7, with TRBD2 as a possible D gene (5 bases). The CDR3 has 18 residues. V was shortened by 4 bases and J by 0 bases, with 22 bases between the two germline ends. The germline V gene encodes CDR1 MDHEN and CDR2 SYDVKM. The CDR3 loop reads CASSSRSNLRDISYEQYF. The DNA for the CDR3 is TGTGCCAGCAGTTCCCGATCAAACCTTCGGGATATCTCCTACGAGCAGTACTTC.

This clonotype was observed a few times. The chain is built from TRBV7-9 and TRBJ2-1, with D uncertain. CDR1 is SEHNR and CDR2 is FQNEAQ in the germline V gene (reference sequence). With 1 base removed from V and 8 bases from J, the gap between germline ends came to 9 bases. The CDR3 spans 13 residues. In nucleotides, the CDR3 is TGTGCCAGCAGCTTAGGGTCCCCCGATGAGCAGTTCTTC. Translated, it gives CASSLGSPDEQFF. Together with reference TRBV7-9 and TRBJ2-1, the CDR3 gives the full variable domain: DTGVSQNPRHKITKRGQNVTFRCDPISEHNRLYWYRQTLGQGPEFLTYFQNEAQLEKSRLLSDRFSAERPKGSFSTLEIQRTEQGDSAMYLCASSLGSPDEQFFGPGTRLTVL.

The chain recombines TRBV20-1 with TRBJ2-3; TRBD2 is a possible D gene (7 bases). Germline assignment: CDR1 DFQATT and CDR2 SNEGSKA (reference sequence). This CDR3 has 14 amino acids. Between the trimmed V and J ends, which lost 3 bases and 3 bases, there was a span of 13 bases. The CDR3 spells CSASMGGATDTQYF. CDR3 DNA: TGCAGTGCTAGTATGGGGGGGGCAACAGATACGCAGTATTTT.

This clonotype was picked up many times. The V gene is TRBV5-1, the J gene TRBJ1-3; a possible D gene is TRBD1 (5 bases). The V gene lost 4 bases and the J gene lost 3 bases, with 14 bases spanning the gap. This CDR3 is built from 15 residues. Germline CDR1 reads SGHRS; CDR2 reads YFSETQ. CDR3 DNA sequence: TGCGCCAGCAGCCTCAGGGTCGGGAATGGAAACACCATATATTTT. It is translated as CASSLRVGNGNTIYF.

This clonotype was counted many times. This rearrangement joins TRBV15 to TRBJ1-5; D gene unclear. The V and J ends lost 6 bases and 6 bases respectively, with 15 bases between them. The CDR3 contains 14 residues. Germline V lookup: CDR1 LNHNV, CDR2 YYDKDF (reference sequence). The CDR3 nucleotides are TGTGCCACCAGACGATACGTGGGTGGTCAGCCCCAGCATTTT. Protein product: CATRRYVGGQPQHF.

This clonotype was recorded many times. Here the CDR3 reads CAISESGDVYEQYF. The CDR3 DNA reads as TGTGCCATCAGTGAGTCAGGGGATGTCTACGAGCAGTACTTC. This chain joins TRBV10-3 and TRBJ2-7; TRBD1 might be the D (5 bases). The V gene's germline CDR1 is ENHRY and CDR2 SYGVKD. The CDR3 sequence is 14 residues long. V lost 0 bases to trimming and J lost 3 bases, with 9 bases between them.

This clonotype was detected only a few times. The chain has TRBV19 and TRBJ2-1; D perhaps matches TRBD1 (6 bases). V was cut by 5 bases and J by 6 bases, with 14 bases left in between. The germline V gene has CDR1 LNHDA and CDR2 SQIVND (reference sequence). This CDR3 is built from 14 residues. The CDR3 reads CASSVTGGGNEQFF. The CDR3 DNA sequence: TGTGCCAGTAGTGTGACTGGGGGCGGCAATGAGCAGTTCTTC.